This T cell receptor beta chain was recorded in a study of T cell repertoires in cytomegalovirus infection. There are 15 residues in the CDR3. V lost 6 bases, J lost 2 bases, and 11 bases lay in between. Germline CDR1 reads LNHDA; CDR2 reads SQIVND (reference sequence). TCRdb used MiXCR to reprocess the reads, holding one entry per CDR3 protein. The sample lists about 240,000 distinct CDR3 sequences, about 12% occurring once. There are a few counts of this clonotype. The receptor comes from a human donor in good health (CMV status not recorded). Some clones in this sample may be carry-over from other donors' samples. Material for sequencing was PBMCs. This sequence joins TRBV19 and TRBJ2-6; tentatively, D is TRBD1 (6 bases). The CDR3 nucleotides read TGTGCCAGTAGGAGGGACACTCCTGGGGCCAACGTCCTGACTTTC. It specifies CASRRDTPGANVLTF.